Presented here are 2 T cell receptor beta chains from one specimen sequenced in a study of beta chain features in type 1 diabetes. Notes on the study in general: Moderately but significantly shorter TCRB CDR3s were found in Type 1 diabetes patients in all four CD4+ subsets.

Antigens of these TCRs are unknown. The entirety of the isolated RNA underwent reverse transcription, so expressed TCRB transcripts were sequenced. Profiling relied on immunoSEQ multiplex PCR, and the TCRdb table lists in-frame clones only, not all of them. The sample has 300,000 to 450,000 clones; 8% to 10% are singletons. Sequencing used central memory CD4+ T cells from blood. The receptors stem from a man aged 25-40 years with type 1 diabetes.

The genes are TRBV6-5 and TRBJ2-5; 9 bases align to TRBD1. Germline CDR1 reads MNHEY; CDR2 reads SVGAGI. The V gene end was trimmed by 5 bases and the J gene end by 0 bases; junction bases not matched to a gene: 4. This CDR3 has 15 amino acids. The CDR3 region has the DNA TGTGCCAGCAGTATAACAGGGGGCAACCAAGAGACCCAGTACTTC. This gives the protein CASSITGGNQETQYF.

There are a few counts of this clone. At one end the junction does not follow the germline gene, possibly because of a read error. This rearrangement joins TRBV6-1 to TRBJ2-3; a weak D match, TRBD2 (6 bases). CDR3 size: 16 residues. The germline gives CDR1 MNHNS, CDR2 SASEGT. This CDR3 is CAISEDYQYITDTQYF. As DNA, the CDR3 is TGTGCCATCAGTGAGGACTACCAGTATATCACAGATACGCAGTATTTT.